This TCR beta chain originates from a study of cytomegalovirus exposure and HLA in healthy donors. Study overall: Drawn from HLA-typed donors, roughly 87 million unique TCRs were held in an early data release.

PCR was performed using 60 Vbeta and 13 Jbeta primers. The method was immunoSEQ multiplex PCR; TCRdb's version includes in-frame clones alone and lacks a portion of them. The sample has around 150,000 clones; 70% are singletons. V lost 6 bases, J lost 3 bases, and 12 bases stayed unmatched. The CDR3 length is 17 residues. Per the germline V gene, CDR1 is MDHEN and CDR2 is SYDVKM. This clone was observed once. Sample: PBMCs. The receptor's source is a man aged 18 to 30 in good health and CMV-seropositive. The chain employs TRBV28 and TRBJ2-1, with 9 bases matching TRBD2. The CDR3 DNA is TGTGCCAGCAGAGGTGCAGCGGGGGGTAATTTCTACAATGAGCAGTTCTTC. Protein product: CASRGAAGGNFYNEQFF.